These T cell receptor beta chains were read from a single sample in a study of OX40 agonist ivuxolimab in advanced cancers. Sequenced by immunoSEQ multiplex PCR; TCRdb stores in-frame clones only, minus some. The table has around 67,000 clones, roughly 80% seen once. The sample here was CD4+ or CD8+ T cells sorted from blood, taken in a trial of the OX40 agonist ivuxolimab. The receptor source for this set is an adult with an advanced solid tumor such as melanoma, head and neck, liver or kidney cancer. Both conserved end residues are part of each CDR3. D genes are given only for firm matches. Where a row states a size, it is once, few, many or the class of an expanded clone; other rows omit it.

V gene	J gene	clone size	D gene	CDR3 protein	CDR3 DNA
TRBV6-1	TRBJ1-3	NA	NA	CASSEAGVRMFSGNTIYF	TGTGCCAGCAGTGAAGCAGGGGTCCGCATGTTCTCTGGAAACACCATATATTTT
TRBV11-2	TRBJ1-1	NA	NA	CASSLTRGGTEAFF	TGTGCCAGCAGTCTAACCAGGGGTGGGACTGAAGCTTTCTTT
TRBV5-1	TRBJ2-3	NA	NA	CASSLTGTSTDTQYF	TGCGCCAGCAGCTTGACAGGGACTAGCACAGATACGCAGTATTTT
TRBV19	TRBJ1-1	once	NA	CASSGGLGTEAFF	TGTGCCAGTAGTGGCGGGTTAGGGACTGAAGCTTTCTTT
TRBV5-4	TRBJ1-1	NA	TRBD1	CASSRSGTGEENTEAFF	TGTGCCAGCAGCCGATCCGGGACAGGGGAGGAGAACACTGAAGCTTTCTTT
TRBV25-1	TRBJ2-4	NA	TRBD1	CASSEGWDRLNIQYF	TGTGCCAGCAGTGAAGGGTGGGACAGATTAAACATTCAGTACTTC
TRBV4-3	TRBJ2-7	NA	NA	CASSQELAFHEQYF	TGCGCCAGCAGCCAAGAACTAGCATTCCACGAGCAGTACTTC
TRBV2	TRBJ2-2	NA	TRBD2	CASRRGLAFDTGELFF	TGTGCCAGCAGGCGCGGACTAGCGTTTGACACCGGGGAGCTGTTTTTT
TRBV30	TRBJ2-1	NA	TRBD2	CAWSGTSGGAYSEQFF	TGTGCCTGGAGCGGGACTAGCGGGGGGGCGTATAGTGAGCAGTTCTTC
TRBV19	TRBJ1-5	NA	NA	CASSIGILLGRQSQPQHF	TGTGCCAGTAGTATAGGAATCCTTCTCGGGCGACAGTCCCAGCCCCAGCATTTT
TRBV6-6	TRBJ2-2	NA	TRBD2	CASSYPSGGTGELFF	TGTGCCAGCAGTTACCCTAGCGGGGGAACCGGGGAGCTGTTTTTT
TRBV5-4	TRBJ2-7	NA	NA	CASSPNGYEQYF	TGTGCCAGCAGCCCCAACGGCTACGAGCAGTACTTC
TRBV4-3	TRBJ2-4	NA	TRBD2	CASSPEHMGTSGSLMVKNIQYF	TGCGCCAGCAGTCCAGAACATATGGGAACTAGCGGGTCTCTTATGGTCAAAAACATTCAGTACTTC
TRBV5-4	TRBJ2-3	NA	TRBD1	CASSSVDRGRTDTQYF	TGTGCCAGCAGCTCGGTGGACAGGGGGCGGACAGATACGCAGTATTTT
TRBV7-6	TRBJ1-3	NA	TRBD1	CASSFRQGITGAGNTIYF	TGTGCCAGCAGCTTCCGACAGGGAATAACGGGTGCTGGAAACACCATATATTTT
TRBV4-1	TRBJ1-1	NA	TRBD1	CASSQDRTGVGMANTEAFF	TGCGCCAGCAGCCAAGATCGGACAGGGGTGGGAATGGCGAACACTGAAGCTTTCTTT
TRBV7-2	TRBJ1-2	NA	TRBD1	CASSRDRGNYGYTF	TGTGCCAGCAGCCGGGACAGGGGTAACTATGGCTACACCTTC
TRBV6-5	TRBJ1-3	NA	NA	CASSSSHRGTGNTIYF	TGTGCCAGCAGTTCTTCCCACCGGGGCACTGGAAACACCATATATTTT
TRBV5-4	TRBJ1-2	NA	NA	CASSLNGLGRNYGYTF	TGTGCCAGCAGCTTGAACGGGCTGGGCAGGAACTATGGCTACACCTTC
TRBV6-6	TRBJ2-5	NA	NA	CASSYPSRQGETQYF	TGTGCCAGCAGTTATCCGTCTCGGCAGGGAGAGACCCAGTACTTC
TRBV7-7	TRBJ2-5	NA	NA	CASSLDPGGETQYF	TGTGCTAGCAGCCTAGACCCCGGAGGAGAGACCCAGTACTTC
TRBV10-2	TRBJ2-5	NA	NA	CASSEGPQGETQYF	TGCGCCAGCAGTGAGGGCCCTCAGGGGGAGACCCAGTACTTC
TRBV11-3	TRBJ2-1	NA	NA	CASSPGYSNEQFF	TGTGCCAGCAGCCCGGGTTACTCCAATGAGCAGTTCTTC
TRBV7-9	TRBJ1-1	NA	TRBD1	CASSLGDRGRGTEAFF	TGTGCCAGCAGCTTAGGCGACAGGGGGCGCGGCACTGAAGCTTTCTTT